The TCR beta chain described here comes from a study of human T cells and chemical hapten exposure. Overall study results and limits: Following DPC sensitization, TCRs present above 1 in 1000 frequency showed no change.

Time point: patch test 2, 6 weeks after DPC sensitization. This sample's treatment: therapeutic diphenylcyclopropenone sensitization with weekly scalp DPC. Each patch test followed a blood draw. Comment on this clonotype: Its antigen is still unknown. A junction end diverges from the germline sequence, so it may reflect a read error.

The CDR3 contains 14 residues. The germline V gene has CDR1 LGHNA and CDR2 YSLEER. The library attached unique molecular identifiers to individual cDNA molecules. TCRdb reanalysed the RACE reads using MiXCR and keeps one entry per CDR3 protein. The sample shows about 140,000 distinct CDR3 sequences, 12% of them seen only once. The rearrangement links TRBV4-3 to TRBJ2-6; D uncertain. The TCR comes from a woman aged 45-65 years with alopecia areata. Some clones in this sample may be carry-over from other donors' samples. Sequenced here: whole blood, sampled in connection with sensitization to the hapten diphenylcyclopropenone (DPC). In nucleotides, the CDR3 is TGCGCCAGCAGCCAAGCTTCTGGGACCAACGTCCTGACTTTC. Residues: CASSQASGTNVLTF.